This T cell receptor beta chain stems from a study of blood T cell repertoires in COVID-19. Across the whole study: COVID-19 samples, acute and convalescent, were from the United States, Italy and Spain. The cDNA or gDNA used as material had been derived from T cells, B-cell-depleted T cells, or PBMCs.

Study processing details: Estimates of nucleated cell counts were drawn from the amplification of reference gene primers. The table came from immunoSEQ multiplex PCR; TCRdb's copy has only in-frame clones and leaves some out. V and J calls and clone size are as listed in that table; D and trimming were resolved from the DNA. The sample yields 120,000 to 150,000 clones, about 82% seen once. Germline V gives CDR1 SGHRS, CDR2 YFSETQ. The CDR3 sequence is 16 residues long. V lost 4 bases to trimming and J lost 0 bases, with 11 bases between them. Only a few counts were recorded for this clone. This chain joins TRBV5-1 and TRBJ1-6, with unresolved D. Source material: peripheral blood. This TCR derives from an older woman with acute or convalescent COVID-19. The CDR3 bases are TGCGCCAGCAGCACAGCTACCTTCTCCTATAATTCACCCCTCCACTTT. Translation: CASSTATFSYNSPLHF.